These T cell receptor beta chains were read from a single sample in a study of long-term antiretroviral therapy in people with HIV. Here immunoSEQ multiplex PCR was the method, and the copy in TCRdb shows in-frame clones only, minus some. Of roughly 14,000 clones listed, more than 65% are singletons. The sequencing used unsorted PBMCs, collected 3.1 years after starting antiretroviral therapy. These receptor sequences come from a man aged 35 to 55 with HIV. Both conserved end residues are part of each CDR3. The D gene is left open where the match is weak. Not all rows give a size; the values are once, few, many and, for expanded clones, a class.

J gene: TRBJ1-1
CDR3 length: 13
D gene: -
V gene: TRBV7-9
clone size: -
CDR3 DNA: TGTGCCAGCAGTCCGACGGGGAACACTGAAGCTTTCTTT
CDR3 protein: CASSPTGNTEAFF

J gene: TRBJ1-1
CDR3 length: 13
D gene: -
V gene: TRBV5-1
clone size: -
CDR3 DNA: TGCGCCAGCAGTTACCGACAGCACACTGAAGCTTTCTTT
CDR3 protein: CASSYRQHTEAFF

J gene: TRBJ1-2
CDR3 length: 10
D gene: -
V gene: TRBV20-1
clone size: -
CDR3 DNA: TGCAGTGCTGTAGGCAACGAGAACACCTTC
CDR3 protein: CSAVGNENTF

J gene: TRBJ2-7
CDR3 length: 15
D gene: TRBD1
V gene: TRBV7-9
clone size: once
CDR3 DNA: TGTGCCAGCAGCTTGGACAGGGGGGTTTCCTACGAGCAGTACTTC
CDR3 protein: CASSLDRGVSYEQYF

J gene: TRBJ2-7
CDR3 length: 13
D gene: -
V gene: TRBV30
clone size: -
CDR3 DNA: TGTGCCTGGAGTGTAACAAGGAGTAGCGAGCAGTACTTC
CDR3 protein: CAWSVTRSSEQYF

J gene: TRBJ2-7
CDR3 length: 16
D gene: -
V gene: TRBV4-1
clone size: -
CDR3 DNA: TGCGCCAGCAGCCAAGAAGGGCAGGGGTTCTCCTACGAGCAGTACTTC
CDR3 protein: CASSQEGQGFSYEQYF

J gene: TRBJ2-5
CDR3 length: 12
D gene: -
V gene: TRBV2
clone size: -
CDR3 DNA: TGTGCCAGCAGTAACGAGGGGGAGACCCAGTACTTC
CDR3 protein: CASSNEGETQYF

J gene: TRBJ1-1
CDR3 length: 11
D gene: -
V gene: TRBV29-1
clone size: -
CDR3 DNA: TGCAGCGTTCTGGGGGACACTGAAGCTTTCTTT
CDR3 protein: CSVLGDTEAFF

J gene: TRBJ2-3
CDR3 length: 10
D gene: -
V gene: TRBV29-1
clone size: -
CDR3 DNA: TGCAGCGTTGATACAGATACGCAGTATTTT
CDR3 protein: CSVDTDTQYF

J gene: TRBJ1-2
CDR3 length: 11
D gene: -
V gene: TRBV5-4
clone size: -
CDR3 DNA: TGTGCCAGCAGCTTGAACTATGGCTACACCTTC
CDR3 protein: CASSLNYGYTF

J gene: TRBJ1-1
CDR3 length: 15
D gene: TRBD1
V gene: TRBV6-1
clone size: once
CDR3 DNA: TGTGCCAGCAGCCCCCTCGGGACAGGGACGACTGAAGCTTTCTTT
CDR3 protein: CASSPLGTGTTEAFF

J gene: TRBJ2-7
CDR3 length: 15
D gene: TRBD2
V gene: TRBV5-6
clone size: -
CDR3 DNA: TGTGCCAGCAGCTTGGATCTAGCGGAGAGCTACGAGCAGTACTTC
CDR3 protein: CASSLDLAESYEQYF

J gene: TRBJ2-7
CDR3 length: 13
D gene: TRBD1
V gene: TRBV7-6
clone size: -
CDR3 DNA: TGTGCCAGCAGCGGACAGGGGTTCTACGAGCAGTACTTC
CDR3 protein: CASSGQGFYEQYF

J gene: TRBJ1-1
CDR3 length: 17
D gene: TRBD1
V gene: TRBV28
clone size: -
CDR3 DNA: TGTGCCAGCAGTCTACCGGTATCAGGGGGCAGACTTACTGAAGCTTTCTTT
CDR3 protein: CASSLPVSGGRLTEAFF

J gene: TRBJ1-5
CDR3 length: 16
D gene: -
V gene: TRBV27
clone size: -
CDR3 DNA: TGTGCCAGCAGTTTAGCCGCGAGAGTGGGCAATCAGCCCCAGCATTTT
CDR3 protein: CASSLAARVGNQPQHF

J gene: TRBJ1-5
CDR3 length: 15
D gene: -
V gene: TRBV6-5
clone size: -
CDR3 DNA: TGTGCCAGCAGTTACTCGGGGGATAGCAATCAGCCCCAGCATTTT
CDR3 protein: CASSYSGDSNQPQHF

J gene: TRBJ1-2
CDR3 length: 12
D gene: -
V gene: TRBV19
clone size: few
CDR3 DNA: TGTGCCAGTAGGGGTAGGTGGGCTGGCTACACCTTC
CDR3 protein: CASRGRWAGYTF